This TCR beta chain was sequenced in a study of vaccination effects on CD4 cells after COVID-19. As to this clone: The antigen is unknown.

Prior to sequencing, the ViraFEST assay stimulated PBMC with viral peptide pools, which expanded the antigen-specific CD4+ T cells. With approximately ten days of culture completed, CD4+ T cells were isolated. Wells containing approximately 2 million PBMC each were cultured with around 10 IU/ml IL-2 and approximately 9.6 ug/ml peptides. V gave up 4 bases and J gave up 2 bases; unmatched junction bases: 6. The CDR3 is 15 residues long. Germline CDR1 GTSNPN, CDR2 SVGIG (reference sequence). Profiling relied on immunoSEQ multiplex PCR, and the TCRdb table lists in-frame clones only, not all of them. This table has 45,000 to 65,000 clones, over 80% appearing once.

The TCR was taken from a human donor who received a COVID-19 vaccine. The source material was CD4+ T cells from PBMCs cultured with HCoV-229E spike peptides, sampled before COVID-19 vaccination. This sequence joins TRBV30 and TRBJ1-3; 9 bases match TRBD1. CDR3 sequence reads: CAWTMGQGTGNTIYF. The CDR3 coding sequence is TGTGCCTGGACGATGGGACAGGGCACTGGAAACACCATATATTTT.